This T cell receptor (beta chain) was sequenced during a study of blood T cell repertoires in COVID-19. Looking at the study overall: The samples span acute and convalescent COVID-19 from the United States, Italy and Spain. Nucleic acid was either cDNA or gDNA, and it came from T cells, B-cell-depleted T cells, or PBMCs.

How the authors handled the data: The authors estimated nucleated cell counts from reference gene primer amplification. Clones were read by immunoSEQ multiplex PCR, and TCRdb kept only the in-frame ones, dropping some. The V and J calls and clone size come from that table; D and trimming were worked out from the DNA. The sample has about 200,000 clones, roughly 90% seen once. Trimming pared 4 bases from V and 5 bases from J, leaving 27 bases between. Germline-derived CDR1 and CDR2 are SGHRS and YFSETQ. The CDR3 contains 18 residues. The receptor's source is a woman aged 50 to 65 with acute or convalescent COVID-19. The rearrangement links TRBV5-1 to TRBJ1-1; possible D gene TRBD1, 5 bases. The sequencing sample was made of peripheral blood. The CDR3 bases are TGCGCCAGCAGCCAGAAACCTAGTAACAGGATCGAAGGGACTGAAGCTTTCTTT. Encoded protein: CASSQKPSNRIEGTEAFF.